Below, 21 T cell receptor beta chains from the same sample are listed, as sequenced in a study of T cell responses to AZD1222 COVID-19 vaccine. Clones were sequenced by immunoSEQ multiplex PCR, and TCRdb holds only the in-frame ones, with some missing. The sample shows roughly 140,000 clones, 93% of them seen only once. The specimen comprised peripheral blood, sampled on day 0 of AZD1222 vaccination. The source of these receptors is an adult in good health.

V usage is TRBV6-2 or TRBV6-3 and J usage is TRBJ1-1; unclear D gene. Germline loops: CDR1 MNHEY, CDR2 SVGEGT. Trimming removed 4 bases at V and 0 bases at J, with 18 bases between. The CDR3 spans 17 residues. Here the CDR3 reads CASSFGRSAFMNTEAFF. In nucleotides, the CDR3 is TGTGCCAGCAGTTTCGGACGGTCAGCTTTCATGAACACTGAAGCTTTCTTT.

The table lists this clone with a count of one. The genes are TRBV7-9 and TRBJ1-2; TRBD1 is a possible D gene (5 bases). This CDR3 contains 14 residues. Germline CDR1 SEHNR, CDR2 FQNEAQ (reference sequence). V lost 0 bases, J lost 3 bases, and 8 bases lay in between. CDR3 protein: CASSLAGEDYGYTF. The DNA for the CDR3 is TGTGCCAGCAGCTTAGCGGGGGAGGACTATGGCTACACCTTC.

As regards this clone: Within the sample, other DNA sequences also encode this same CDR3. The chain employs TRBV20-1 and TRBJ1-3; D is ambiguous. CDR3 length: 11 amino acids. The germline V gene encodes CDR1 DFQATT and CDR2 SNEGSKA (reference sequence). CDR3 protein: CSARVGNTIYF. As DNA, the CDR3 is TGCAGCGCCCGAGTTGGAAACACCATATATTTT.

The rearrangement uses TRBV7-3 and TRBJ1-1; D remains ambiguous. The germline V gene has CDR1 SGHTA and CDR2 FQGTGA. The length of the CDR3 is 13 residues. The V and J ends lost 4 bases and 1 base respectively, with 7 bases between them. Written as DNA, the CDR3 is TGTGCCAGCAGCTACCGTCGGAACACTGAAGCTTTCTTT. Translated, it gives CASSYRRNTEAFF.

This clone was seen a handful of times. Here the CDR3 reads CASSPGSSFISTDTQYF. The CDR3 DNA sequence: TGCGCCAGCAGCCCCGGGTCCTCCTTCATTAGCACAGATACGCAGTATTTT. The V gene is TRBV4-1, the J gene TRBJ2-3; D unresolved. The ends were cut back, 4 bases at V and 0 bases at J, with 17 bases in the middle. The CDR3 loop spans 17 amino acids. CDR1 is MGHRA, CDR2 YSYEKL, per germline.

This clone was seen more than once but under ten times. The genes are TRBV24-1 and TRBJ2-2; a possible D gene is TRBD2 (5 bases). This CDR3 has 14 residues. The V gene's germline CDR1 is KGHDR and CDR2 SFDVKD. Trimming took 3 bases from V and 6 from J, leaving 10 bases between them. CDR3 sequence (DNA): TGTGCCACCAGTGATGGAGGAGCAGCCGGGGAGCTGTTTTTT. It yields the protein CATSDGGAAGELFF.

Here the CDR3 DNA reads TGTGCCAGCAGCTTAGCAGAAGCGGGGGTGAACACCGGGGAGCTGTTTTTT. Protein: CASSLAEAGVNTGELFF. The chain is built from TRBV11-2 and TRBJ2-2; 8 bases are shared with TRBD2. The CDR3 loop spans 17 amino acids. Germline-derived CDR1 and CDR2 are SGHAT and FQNNGV. V lost 1 base to trimming and J lost 1 base; unmatched junction nucleotides: 5.

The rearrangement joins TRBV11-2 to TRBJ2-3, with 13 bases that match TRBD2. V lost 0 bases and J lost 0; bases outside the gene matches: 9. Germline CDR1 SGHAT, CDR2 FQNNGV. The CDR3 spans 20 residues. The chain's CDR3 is CASSLELAGGLAYSTDTQYF. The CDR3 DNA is TGTGCCAGCAGCTTAGAACTAGCGGGGGGGTTAGCCTATAGCACAGATACGCAGTATTTT.

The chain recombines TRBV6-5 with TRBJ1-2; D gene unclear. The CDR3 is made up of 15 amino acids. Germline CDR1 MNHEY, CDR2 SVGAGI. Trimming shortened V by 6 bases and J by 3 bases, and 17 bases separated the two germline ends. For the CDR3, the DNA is TGTGCCAGCAGGCCCGGGGTGGAAACCTACTATGGCTACACCTTC. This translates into CASRPGVETYYGYTF.

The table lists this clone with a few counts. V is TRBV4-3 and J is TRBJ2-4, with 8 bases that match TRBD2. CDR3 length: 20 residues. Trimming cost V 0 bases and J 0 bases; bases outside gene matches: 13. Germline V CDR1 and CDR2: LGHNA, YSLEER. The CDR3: CASSQDIGLAGQVAKNIQYF. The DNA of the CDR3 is TGCGCCAGCAGCCAAGATATAGGGCTAGCGGGCCAAGTAGCCAAAAACATTCAGTACTTC.

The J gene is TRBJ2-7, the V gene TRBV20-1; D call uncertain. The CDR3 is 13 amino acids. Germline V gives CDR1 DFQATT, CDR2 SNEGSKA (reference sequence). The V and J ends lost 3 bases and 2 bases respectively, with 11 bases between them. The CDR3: CSASRRITYEQYF. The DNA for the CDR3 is TGCAGTGCTAGTAGGCGGATCACCTACGAGCAGTACTTC.

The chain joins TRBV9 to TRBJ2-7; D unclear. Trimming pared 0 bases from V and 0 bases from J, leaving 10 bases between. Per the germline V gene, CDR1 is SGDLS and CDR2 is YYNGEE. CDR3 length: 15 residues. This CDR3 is CASSVGHLSSYEQYF. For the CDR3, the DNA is TGTGCCAGCAGCGTAGGGCACCTAAGCTCCTACGAGCAGTACTTC.

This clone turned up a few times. The CDR3 loop reads CASSPPLAGGYNEQFF. CDR3 bases: TGTGCCAGCTCACCGCCTCTAGCGGGAGGGTACAATGAGCAGTTCTTC. The chain couples TRBV18 to TRBJ2-1, with TRBD2 matching over 12 bases. Unmatched junction bases numbered 4, after V lost 3 bases and J lost 4 bases. The germline CDR1 and CDR2 sequences are KGHSH and LQKENI. There are 16 residues in the CDR3.

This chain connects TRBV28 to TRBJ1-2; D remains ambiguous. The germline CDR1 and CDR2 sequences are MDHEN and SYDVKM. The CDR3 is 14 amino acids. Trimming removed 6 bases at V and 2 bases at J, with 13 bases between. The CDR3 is CASSPGGVNYGYTF. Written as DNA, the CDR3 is TGTGCCAGCAGCCCCGGTGGAGTCAACTATGGCTACACCTTC.

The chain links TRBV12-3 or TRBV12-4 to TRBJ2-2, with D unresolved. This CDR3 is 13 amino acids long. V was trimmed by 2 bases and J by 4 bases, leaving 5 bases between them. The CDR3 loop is CASSLQATGELFF. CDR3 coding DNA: TGTGCCAGCAGTTTACAGGCCACCGGGGAGCTGTTTTTT.

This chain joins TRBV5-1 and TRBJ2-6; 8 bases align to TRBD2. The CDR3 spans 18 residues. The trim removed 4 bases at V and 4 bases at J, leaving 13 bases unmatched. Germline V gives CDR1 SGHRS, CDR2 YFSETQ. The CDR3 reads CASSTGGGSSAGANVLTF. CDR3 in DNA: TGCGCCAGCAGCACCGGCGGGGGGAGTTCTGCCGGGGCCAACGTCCTGACTTTC.

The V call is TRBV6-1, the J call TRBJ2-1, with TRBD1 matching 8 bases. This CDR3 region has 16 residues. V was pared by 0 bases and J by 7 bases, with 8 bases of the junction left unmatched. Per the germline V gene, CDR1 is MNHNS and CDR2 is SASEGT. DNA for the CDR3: TGTGCCAGCAGTGAAGCCCCCCAGGGGGCGCGGAATGAGCAGTTCTTC. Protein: CASSEAPQGARNEQFF.

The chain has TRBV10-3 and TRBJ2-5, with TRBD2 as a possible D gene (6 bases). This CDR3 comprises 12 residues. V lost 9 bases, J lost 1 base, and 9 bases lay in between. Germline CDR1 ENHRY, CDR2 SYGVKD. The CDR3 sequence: CAIASAQETQYF. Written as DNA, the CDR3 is TGTGCCATTGCTAGCGCCCAAGAGACCCAGTACTTC.

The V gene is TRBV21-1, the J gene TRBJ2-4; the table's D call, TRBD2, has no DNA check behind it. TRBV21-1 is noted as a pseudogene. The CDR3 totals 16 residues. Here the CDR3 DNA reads TGTGCCAGCAGCACCAGGACTAGCGGGAGGGTAAACATTCAGTACTTC. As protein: CASSTRTSGRVNIQYF.

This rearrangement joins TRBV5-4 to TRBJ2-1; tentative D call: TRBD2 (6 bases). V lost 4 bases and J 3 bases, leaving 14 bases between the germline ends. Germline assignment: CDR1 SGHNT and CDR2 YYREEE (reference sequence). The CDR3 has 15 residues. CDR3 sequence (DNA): TGTGCCAGCAGCGGGGGGACTGCGAACTACAATGAGCAGTTCTTC. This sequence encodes CASSGGTANYNEQFF.

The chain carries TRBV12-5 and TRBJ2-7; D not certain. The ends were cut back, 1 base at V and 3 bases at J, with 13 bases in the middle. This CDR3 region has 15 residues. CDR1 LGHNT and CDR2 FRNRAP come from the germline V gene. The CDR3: CASGLAADVNYEQYF. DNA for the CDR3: TGTGCTAGTGGTTTGGCGGCAGACGTAAACTACGAGCAGTACTTC.